Reported below is one T cell receptor (beta chain). Its specific antigen is unknown. No clone much larger than this one lies a single base away; base qualities are absent. The CDR3, cysteine through phenylalanine, is 13 amino acids long. This entry keeps only the CDR3 DNA: 39 bases, framed from base 1. In the germline V gene, CDR1 corresponds to SGHTS and CDR2 to YDEGEE. Trimming takes 1 base from V and 0 bases from J, and the germline ends sit 4 bases apart. Library prep was done by the immunoSEQ multiplex PCR assay. The multiplex PCR relied on a mix of 60 forward primers for TCR Vbeta segments and 13 reverse primers for TCR Jbeta segments. The CDR3 region of rearranged TCR beta genes was amplified from genomic DNA by a multiplex PCR assay. The Illumina HiSeq System was used to sequence the amplified TCR beta libraries as 87-base-pair reads. The study's own analysis went as follows. In a later analysis, tens of millions of unique TCR beta chains were counted across the 666 repertoires, and around 10 million of these chains were shared by at least two donors. Raw reads were error-corrected and collapsed into unique sequences by a nearest-neighbor algorithm in which closely related sequences were merged to remove PCR and sequencing errors. To assign V, D and J gene segments, CDR3 sequences were aligned to IMGT reference sequences. Each retained sequence needed at least a six-nucleotide match to both a V gene segment and a J gene segment. Rearrangements were classified as productive when the CDR3 lacked stop codons and remained in frame with V and J, and all other rearrangements were classified as non-productive. CDR3 was defined according to IMGT convention as the region running from the second conserved V-encoded cysteine to the conserved J-encoded phenylalanine. The earlier analysis of roughly 590 of the donors excluded sequences that lacked an unambiguous match to a single V gene segment. In an earlier analysis of 587 of the donors, V segments were called functional above 56.7% productive rearrangements and were called segregating when the between-donor standard deviation exceeded 5%. A statistical classification framework was built for diagnosing cytomegalovirus status from the catalog of TCR beta chain sequences. A later analysis assigned V and J genes by comparing TCR nucleotide sequences with IMGT/GENE-DB human TR gene sequences. A later analysis assigned CDR3 sequences and most-parsimonious VDJ recombination scenarios with the TCRdist pipeline. In a later analysis, every TCR beta chain was defined by the combination of its CDR3 amino acid sequence and its V-gene family, and reads without a unique V-gene family were dropped. In a later analysis, fewer than 650 highly shared, low-generation-probability nucleotide sequences were removed to address suspected cross-contamination and a sequencing artifact. For each public chain, a later analysis derived a clonal expansion index from normalized ranks of inferred template counts within each repertoire. A later analysis computed generation probabilities with a VDJ recombination model fitted to out-of-frame rearrangements, and checked the results against IGoR. In a later analysis, TCR-TCR, TCR-HLA and TCR-CMV co-occurrence was scored with hypergeometric tests, and a repertoire-size bias correction was applied to TCR pairs. False discovery rates were estimated in a later analysis by permuting HLA or CMV assignments 20 times. In a later analysis, co-occurring TCRs were grouped with DBSCAN, and TCRdist sequence similarity was added when clustering was performed within HLA-allele-positive subsets. Repertoires with fewer than 30,000 or more than 120,000 public chains, plus five repertoires with anomalous nucleotide sharing, were excluded from co-occurrence clustering. The table comes from immuneACCESS by way of TCRdb, which keeps in-frame sequences with V and J called. Part of the clones is missing from these tables; in studies checked, under half for an unresolved V gene and the rest for unknown reasons. D and trimming come from the DNA, and the V and J calls and clone size come from that table. This sample comprises fewer than 95,000 clones, around 85% of them detected only once. The ten largest clones add up to about 7.7% of the sample.

This record comes from a study of cytomegalovirus exposure and HLA in healthy donors (dated by TCRdb to between 2016 and 2019). A note on the overall study: An earlier analysis of 550 to 700 of the donors reported roughly 270 Gb of sequence data and more than 90 million unique TCR beta sequences from about 180 million T cells. Typing coverage differed by locus: A, B, C, DRB1 and DQB1 were typed in roughly 620-640 donors, DQA1 in approximately 520, DPA1 in around 580, and DPB1 in just under 490. In an earlier analysis of 587 of the donors, high-throughput TCR beta sequencing was used to judge whether each TCR beta V gene segment behaved as functional or pseudogenic. High-throughput TCR immunosequencing, statistical association of individual TCRs with disease status, and machine learning were combined to predict cytomegalovirus infection status. Rather than drawing on any new phenotypic data, the later analysis identified candidate immune exposures from TCR beta sequences and the way those sequences occurred across donors. Class I and class II HLA loci were covered by the typing at four-digit resolution. All discovery cohort repertoires had been generated using a single sequencing platform. A handful of DR-DQ haplotypes were handled as single units for association and clustering because linkage in the cohort was strong. A later genetic analysis used genome-wide SNP genotypes for about 60% of the 666 donors, treating that subset as a discovery cohort. Along with the approximately 620-subject first cohort, a separate validation cohort of around 120 different subjects was used. About 300 gigabases of sequencing data and tens of millions of unique TCR sequences were included in an early release covering around 650 HLA-typed donors. Of the 300 to 450 genotyped donors, approximately 82% fell in the genetic ancestry cluster associated with self-reported Caucasian donors. Among about 370 genotyped donors of the cohort, an average of approximately 200,000 unique TCR beta nucleotide sequences was sequenced per donor, of which about 19% were non-productive. A later analysis re-examined previously published TCR beta repertoires from 600 to 700 donors and added high-resolution HLA genotyping to investigate patterns of TCR occurrence. Using immunosequencing, the study profiled T cell repertoires from some 670 subjects and related those repertoires to cytomegalovirus serostatus. The aim of the study was to test whether cataloging public T cell receptors could identify signatures of past pathogen exposure. Donor age, sex, ethnicity and CMV serostatus were compiled alongside the repertoire data.

Findings and caveats that apply to the study as a whole: It was suggested by the authors that the approach could potentially be generalized to other disease states and immunological phenotypes. The study gave a list of roughly 150 TCR beta chains associated with cytomegalovirus. For the cohort, immune exposure information was limited to CMV serostatus. Broadly in line with IMGT annotations, most TCR beta V segments showed up in productive rearrangements about 87% or about 30% of the time in an earlier analysis of approximately 640 of the donors. A later analysis found that HLA-associated TCR beta chains were more clonally expanded and had lower generation probabilities than equally common non-associated chains. Strong co-occurrence of HLA alleles, especially DR and DQ, made assigning TCR associations to individual alleles difficult. Most CMV-associated TCR beta chains appeared to be HLA-restricted in a later analysis, and the HLA associations seemed to be driven largely by CMV exposure. Some IMGT-functional V segments, including TRBV6-2 and TRBV6-3, could not be distinguished by the 87-base-pair reads and were therefore excluded. In a later analysis, about 16,000 TCR beta sequences were associated with specific HLA alleles at a false discovery rate of 0.05. A further reported finding was that TCR beta sequences accurately predicted the HLA-A and HLA-B alleles for most subjects in the first cohort. Roughly 17 rarely observed V segments, including chromosome 9 orphons, were excluded from the earlier analysis of approximately 500 of the donors because counts were too low. According to a later genetic analysis, donors in an Asian-associated ancestry cluster had fewer N-insertions in productive TCRs than the approximately 700-donor mean. Presence/absence analyses assumed roughly uniform sequencing depth across donors, an assumption that may not hold. In both the original and validation cohorts, the classifier was reported to diagnose cytomegalovirus status with high specificity and sensitivity. A few of the identified cytomegalovirus-associated TCR beta chains were confirmed in vitro to be specific for cytomegalovirus antigens. A cluster of highly shared sequence variants was judged likely to represent a technical artifact of the sequencing pipeline. In a later analysis, several top co-occurrence clusters were reported to appear linked to parvovirus B19, influenza, CMV and Epstein-Barr virus. HLA typing was unavailable for some donors at each locus, so association tests used only the typed subset. This cohort had only TCR beta chains sequenced, and the lack of alpha or paired-chain data limited which features could be detected. An association between a missense DCLRE1C variant and V-gene and J-gene trimming of TCR beta chains was found in a later genetic analysis and replicated in an independent cohort. Correlated functional status among segregating V segments might be attributable to linkage disequilibrium, but an unknown experimental factor could not be ruled out. Across donors, most TCR sequences were observed very rarely, whereas some public TCRs were present in many individuals. A later analysis found that TCR association rates varied across HLA loci, with DRB1 alleles showing the most associated TCRs and HLA-C alleles the fewest.

The cohort consisted of approximately 670 healthy bone marrow donors. At the time of sampling, all cohort members were nominally healthy, though unrecorded immune exposures were likely present. The donor tested CMV seropositive, placing the donor among the 289 seropositive members of the cohort. Each donor provided a peripheral blood sample, and peripheral blood mononuclear cells were used for TCR beta sequencing. The Qiagen DNeasy Blood Extraction Kit was used to extract genomic DNA from the blood cell samples. Specimen: PBMCs. The origin of this receptor is a man aged 35-49 years in good health and CMV-seropositive. The V gene is TRBV5-8 and the J gene is TRBJ1-1; the D gene identity is not certain. The CDR3 has the sequence CASSLRVNTEAFF. The nucleotide sequence is given as TGTGCCAGCAGCTTGCGGGTGAACACTGAAGCTTTCTTT.